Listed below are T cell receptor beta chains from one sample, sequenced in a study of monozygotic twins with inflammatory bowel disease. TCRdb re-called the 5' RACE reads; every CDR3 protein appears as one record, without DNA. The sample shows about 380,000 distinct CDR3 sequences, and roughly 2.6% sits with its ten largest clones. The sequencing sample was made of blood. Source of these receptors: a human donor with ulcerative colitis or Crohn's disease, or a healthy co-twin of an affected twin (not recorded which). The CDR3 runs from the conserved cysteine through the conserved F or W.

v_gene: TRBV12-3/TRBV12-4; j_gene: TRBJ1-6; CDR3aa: CASSLEPNYNSPLHF
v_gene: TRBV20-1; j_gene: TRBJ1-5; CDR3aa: CSAADRAYNQPQHF
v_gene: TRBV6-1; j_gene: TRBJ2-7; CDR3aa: CASSTPGRYYEQYF
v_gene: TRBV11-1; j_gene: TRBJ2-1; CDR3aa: CASSFPAGEQFF
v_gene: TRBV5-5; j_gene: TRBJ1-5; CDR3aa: CASSLDDMRALSQPQHF
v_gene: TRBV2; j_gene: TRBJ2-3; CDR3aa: CASSEYSGGPTDTQYF
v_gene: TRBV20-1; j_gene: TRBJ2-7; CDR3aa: CSARDTGDQRFYEQYF
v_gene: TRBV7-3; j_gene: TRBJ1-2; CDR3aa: CASSDDRRMGYTF
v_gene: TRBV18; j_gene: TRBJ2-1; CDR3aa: CASSPQGQNYNEQFF
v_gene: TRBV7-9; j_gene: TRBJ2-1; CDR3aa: CASGDAYEQFF
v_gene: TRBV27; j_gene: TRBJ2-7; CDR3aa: CASSLGIGGKYEQYF
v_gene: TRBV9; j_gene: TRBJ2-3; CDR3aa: CASSVRGTQDTQYF
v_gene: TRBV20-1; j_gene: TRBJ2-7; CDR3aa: CSAENSYEQYF
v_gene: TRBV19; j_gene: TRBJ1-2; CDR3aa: CASSGTGGAANYGYTF
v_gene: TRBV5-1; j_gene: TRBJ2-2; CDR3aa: CASSLKTGTGELFF
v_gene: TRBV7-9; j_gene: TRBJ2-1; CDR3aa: CASSHGTVDEQFF
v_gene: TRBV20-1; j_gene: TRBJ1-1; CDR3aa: CSAFGGNTEAFF
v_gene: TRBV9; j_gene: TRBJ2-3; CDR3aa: CASSVTNLADTQYF
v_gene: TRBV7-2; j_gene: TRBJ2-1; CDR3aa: CASSWGDYNEQFF
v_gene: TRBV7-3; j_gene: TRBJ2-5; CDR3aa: CASSLNRRETQYF
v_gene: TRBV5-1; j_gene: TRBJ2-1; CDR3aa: CASSFEARNEQFF
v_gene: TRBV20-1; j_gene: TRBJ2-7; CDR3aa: CSARTSGGPSFSYEQYF
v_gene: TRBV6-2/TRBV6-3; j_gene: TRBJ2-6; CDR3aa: CASSQSGVGANVLTF
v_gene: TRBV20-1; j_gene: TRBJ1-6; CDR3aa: CSARLPLRGRNSPLHF
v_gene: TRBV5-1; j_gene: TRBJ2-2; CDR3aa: CASSLTQGRAGELFF
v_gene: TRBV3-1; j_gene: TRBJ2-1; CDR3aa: CASSQGSRGRGNEQFF
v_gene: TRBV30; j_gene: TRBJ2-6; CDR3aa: CAWSAGRTFASGANVLTF
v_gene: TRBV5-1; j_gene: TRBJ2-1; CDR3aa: CASSFVVTYNNEQFF
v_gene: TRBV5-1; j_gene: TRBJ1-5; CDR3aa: CASSRSRSDRDDSNQPQHF
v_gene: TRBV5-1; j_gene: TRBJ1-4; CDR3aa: CASSWDTQEKLFF
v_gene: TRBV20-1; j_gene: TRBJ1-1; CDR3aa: CSVHRGRGNTEAFF
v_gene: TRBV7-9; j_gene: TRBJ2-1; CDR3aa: CASSPPTGNNEQFF
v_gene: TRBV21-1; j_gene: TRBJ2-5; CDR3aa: CASSKERGVRETQYF
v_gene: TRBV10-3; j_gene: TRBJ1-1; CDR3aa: CAISESGGGTEAFF
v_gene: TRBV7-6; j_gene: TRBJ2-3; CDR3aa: CASSLWGALGTDTQYF
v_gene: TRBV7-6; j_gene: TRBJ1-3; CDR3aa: CASSSAGDVPSGNTIYF
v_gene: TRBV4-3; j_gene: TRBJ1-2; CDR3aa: CASSQYGQGVIVYGYTF